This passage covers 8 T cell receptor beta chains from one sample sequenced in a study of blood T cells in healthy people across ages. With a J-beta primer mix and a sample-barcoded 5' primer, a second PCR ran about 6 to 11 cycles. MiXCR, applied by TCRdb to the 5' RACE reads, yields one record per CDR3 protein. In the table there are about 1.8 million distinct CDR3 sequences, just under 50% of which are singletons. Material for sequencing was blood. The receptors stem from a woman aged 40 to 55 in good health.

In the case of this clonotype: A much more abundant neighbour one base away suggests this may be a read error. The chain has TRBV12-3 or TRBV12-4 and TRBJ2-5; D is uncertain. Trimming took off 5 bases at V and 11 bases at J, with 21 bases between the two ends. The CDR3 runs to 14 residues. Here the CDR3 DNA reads TGTGCCAGCAGTAAGAACAGTACTCAGCGCCAACAGTACTTC. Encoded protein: CASSKNSTQRQQYF.

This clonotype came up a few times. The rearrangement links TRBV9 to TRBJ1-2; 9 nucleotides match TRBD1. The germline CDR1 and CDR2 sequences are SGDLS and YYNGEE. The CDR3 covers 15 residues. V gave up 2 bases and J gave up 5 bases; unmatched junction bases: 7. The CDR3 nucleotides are TGTGCCAGCAGCGTGGAGGGGACAGGGCTGTATGGCTACACCTTC. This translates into CASSVEGTGLYGYTF.

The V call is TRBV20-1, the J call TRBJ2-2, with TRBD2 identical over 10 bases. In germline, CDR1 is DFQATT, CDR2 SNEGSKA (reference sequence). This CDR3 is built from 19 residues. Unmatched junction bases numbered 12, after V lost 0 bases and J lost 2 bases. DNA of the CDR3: TGCAGTGCTAGAGATCAGACCTCTAGCGGGGGCTTCAACACCGGGGAGCTGTTTTTT. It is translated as CSARDQTSSGGFNTGELFF.

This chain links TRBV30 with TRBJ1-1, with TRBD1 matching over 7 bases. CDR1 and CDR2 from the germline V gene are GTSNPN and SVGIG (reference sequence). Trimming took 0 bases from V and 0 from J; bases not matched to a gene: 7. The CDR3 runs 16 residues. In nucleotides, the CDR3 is TGTGCCTGGAGTGTGGGGGGGACAGAATTGAACACTGAAGCTTTCTTT. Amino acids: CAWSVGGTELNTEAFF.

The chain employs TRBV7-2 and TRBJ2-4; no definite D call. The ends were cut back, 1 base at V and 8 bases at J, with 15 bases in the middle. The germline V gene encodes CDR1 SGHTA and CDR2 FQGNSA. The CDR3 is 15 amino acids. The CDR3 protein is CASSLEAGRWDIQYF. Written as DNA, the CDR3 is TGTGCCAGCAGCTTAGAAGCAGGACGTTGGGACATTCAGTACTTC.

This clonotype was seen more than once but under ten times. The CDR3 spells CASSGRPSDNYGYTF. The CDR3 DNA sequence: TGTGCCAGCAGCGGCCGACCGAGTGATAACTATGGCTACACCTTC. This sequence joins TRBV9 and TRBJ1-2; D gene unclear. V lost 3 bases to trimming and J lost 1 base, with 13 bases between them. CDR1 and CDR2 from the germline V gene are SGDLS and YYNGEE. CDR3 length: 15 amino acids. Looking up the rest from reference TRBV9 and TRBJ1-2 gives the full variable domain: DSGVTQTPKHLITATGQRVTLRCSPRSGDLSVYWYQQSLDQGLQFLIQYYNGEERAKGNILERFSAQQFPDLHSELNLSSLELGDSALYFCASSGRPSDNYGYTFGSGTRLTVV.

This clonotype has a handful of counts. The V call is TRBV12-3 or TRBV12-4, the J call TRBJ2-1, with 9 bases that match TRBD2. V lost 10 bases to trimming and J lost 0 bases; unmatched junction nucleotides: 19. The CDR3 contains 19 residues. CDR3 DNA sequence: TGTGCCACCGCCGGAGTGTTGGCGGGGGGGTTGAGCTCCTACAATGAGCAGTTCTTC. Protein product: CATAGVLAGGLSSYNEQFF.

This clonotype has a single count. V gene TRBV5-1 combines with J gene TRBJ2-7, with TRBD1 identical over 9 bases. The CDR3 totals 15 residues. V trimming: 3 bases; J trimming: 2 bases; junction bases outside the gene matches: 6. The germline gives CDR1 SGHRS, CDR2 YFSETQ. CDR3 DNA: TGCGCCAGCAGCTCAGACAGGGGGGGCCCCTACGAGCAGTACTTC. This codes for CASSSDRGGPYEQYF.